This TCR beta chain comes out of a study of T cell responses to AZD1222 COVID-19 vaccine. Overall study context: The analysis combined second doses at about 4 or about 12 weeks. General observations from the study: Baseline serology detected seropositivity in only six or seven AZD1222 recipients.

A remark on this clone: Its matching antigen is unknown.

TCRdb's copy holds only in-frame clones and misses some; the assay was immunoSEQ multiplex PCR. This sample has some 130,000 clones, with about 92% found just once. This CDR3 contains 12 residues. Germline V CDR1 and CDR2: LGHDT, YNNKEL (reference sequence). The V and J ends lost 6 bases and 8 bases, in that order; junction bases with no gene match: 3. The chain uses TRBV3-1 (or the pseudogene TRBV3-2) and TRBJ1-3; 8 nucleotides agree with TRBD1. The sequencing used peripheral blood, collected on day 0 of AZD1222 vaccination. This sequence was found in an adult in good health. The CDR3 reads CASRSQGDTIYF. As DNA, the CDR3 is TGTGCCAGCAGGTCACAGGGGGACACCATATATTTT.